Described below is a single T cell receptor beta chain sequence and its context. Its matching antigen is unknown. The sample is drawn from a study of cytotoxic CD8 clonotypes in ibrutinib-treated CLL. The study, taken as a whole, reports: Elevated clonality accompanied ibrutinib response, with a return toward baseline values at progression.

Per germline, CDR1 SNHLY and CDR2 FYNNEI. There are 14 residues in the CDR3. V trimming: 4 bases; J trimming: 4 bases; junction bases outside the gene matches: 5. Measured with immunoSEQ multiplex PCR; TCRdb has only the in-frame clones, and not every one. Altogether around 310,000 clones are present, about 80% being singletons, with the ten largest covering 6.7%. The chain is built from TRBV2 and TRBJ2-7, with TRBD2 identical over 9 bases. This TCR derives from a human donor with chronic lymphocytic leukemia. The sequenced sample was PBMCs, obtained before ibrutinib treatment. CDR3 residues: CASSGLAEAYEQYF. CDR3 bases: TGTGCCAGCAGTGGACTAGCGGAAGCTTACGAGCAGTACTTC. Full variable domain (missing parts from reference TRBV2 and TRBJ2-7): EPEVTQTPSHQVTQMGQEVILRCVPISNHLYFYWYRQILGQKVEFLVSFYNNEISEKSEIFDDQFSVERPDGSNFTLKIRSTKLEDSAMYFCASSGLAEAYEQYFGPGTRLTVT.